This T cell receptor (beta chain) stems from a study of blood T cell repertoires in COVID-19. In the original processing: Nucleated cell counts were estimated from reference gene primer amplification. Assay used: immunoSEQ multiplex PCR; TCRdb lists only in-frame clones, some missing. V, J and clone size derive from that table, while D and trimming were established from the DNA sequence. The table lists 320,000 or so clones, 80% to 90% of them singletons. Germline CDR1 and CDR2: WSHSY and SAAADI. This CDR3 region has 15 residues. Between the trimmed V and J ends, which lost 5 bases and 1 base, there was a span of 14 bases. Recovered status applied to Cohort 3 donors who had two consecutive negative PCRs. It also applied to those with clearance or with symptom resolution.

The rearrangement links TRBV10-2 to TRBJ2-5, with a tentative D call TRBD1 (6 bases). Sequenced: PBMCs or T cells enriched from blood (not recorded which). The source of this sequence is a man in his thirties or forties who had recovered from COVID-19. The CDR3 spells CASSQGTASQETQYF. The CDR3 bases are TGCGCCAGCAGTCAGGGGACGGCTAGCCAAGAGACCCAGTACTTC.